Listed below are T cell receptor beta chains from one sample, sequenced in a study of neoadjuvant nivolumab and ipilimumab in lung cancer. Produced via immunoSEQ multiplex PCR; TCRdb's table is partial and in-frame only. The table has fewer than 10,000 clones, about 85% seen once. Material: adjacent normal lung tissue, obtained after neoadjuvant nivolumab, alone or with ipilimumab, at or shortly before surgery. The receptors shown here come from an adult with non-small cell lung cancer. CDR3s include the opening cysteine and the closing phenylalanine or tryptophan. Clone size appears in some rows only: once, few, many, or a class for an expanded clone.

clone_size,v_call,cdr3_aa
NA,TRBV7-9,CASSPGGFEQYF
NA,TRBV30,CAWSRLATALHEQFF
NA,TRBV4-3,CASSQRTGREQYF
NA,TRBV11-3,CASSHGTVGNEQFF
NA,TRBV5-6,CASSLGATPAAYEQYF
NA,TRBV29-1,CSVGGRAEGYTF
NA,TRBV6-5,CASYHRYEQYF
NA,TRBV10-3,CATWEGGASYEQYF
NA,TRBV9,CASSAGTSGEPSTDTQYF
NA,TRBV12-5,CASGPNIISEQYF
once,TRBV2,CASSEFLAEGREQYF
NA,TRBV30,CAWTEYNSPLHF
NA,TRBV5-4,CASSLPGTKELF